This T cell receptor beta chain emerged from a study of blood T cell repertoires in COVID-19. Study at large: The United States, Italy and Spain provided the acute and convalescent COVID-19 samples. The cDNA or gDNA used as material had been derived from T cells, B-cell-depleted T cells, or PBMCs.

Germline V CDR1 and CDR2: MNHEY, SVGAGI. This CDR3 spans 13 amino acids. Between the trimmed V and J ends, which lost 7 bases and 2 bases, there was a span of 10 bases. Seattle's cohort entered during active infection and was followed longitudinally. Methods used by the authors: The authors estimated nucleated cell counts from reference gene primer amplification. Only in-frame clones appear in the TCRdb table, and some are missing; sequencing was by immunoSEQ multiplex PCR. V and J calls plus clone size are reproduced from that table; the DNA served to infer D and trimming. Counted here are about 190,000 clones, around nine tenths occurring once; the ten biggest clones make up around 13%.

Input material: peripheral blood. V usage is TRBV6-5 and J usage is TRBJ2-3, with D maybe TRBD1 (6 bases). This TCR was sampled from a woman between 70 and 85 years old with COVID-19, enrolled during active disease. The CDR3: CASKSGDTDTQYF. CDR3 DNA sequence: TGTGCCAGCAAATCAGGGGACACAGATACGCAGTATTTT.